This T cell receptor (beta chain) was obtained from a study of response to subunit inactivated influenza vaccine. Comment on this clonotype: The antigen is unknown.

TCRdb reanalysed the RT-PCR reads using MiXCR and keeps one entry per CDR3 protein. The sample records about 190,000 distinct CDR3 sequences, about an eighth being singletons. Findings and caveats of the study: Authors suggested that a seasonal influenza vaccination recruits few new T cells each time.

The V gene's germline CDR1 is MGHDK and CDR2 SYGVNS. The V end was cut by 10 bases, the J end by 4 bases, with 19 bases between. The CDR3 is made up of 15 amino acids. The sample consisted of CD8+ T cells sorted from PBMCs, taken roughly 5 days after vaccination. The rearrangement joins TRBV25-1 to TRBJ2-2; a possible D gene is TRBD2 (5 bases). The TCR originated in a man aged 45-60 years who received an inactivated influenza vaccine. The CDR3 loop is CATSIAFLGTGELFF. In nucleotides, the CDR3 is TGTGCCACCTCTATAGCGTTTTTGGGCACCGGGGAGCTGTTTTTT.